A single sample gave rise to the 22 T cell receptor beta chains below, sequenced in a study of T-cell memory formation after mild COVID-19 (dated by TCRdb to the early 2020s). Receptors were amplified or captured by 5' RACE. Instrument used: Illumina NovaSeq 6000. TCRdb reran the public reads through fastp at Q25 and MiXCR, keeping productive beta chains. Rows are unified per CDR3 protein, each entry keeping the most common DNA and genes. Recorded for this sample are roughly 110,000 distinct CDR3 sequences; around 12% of them occurred a single time. The ten most abundant clones make up around 30% of the sample. Sample: PBMCs or a T cell subset sorted from them (not recorded which). The receptors stem from an adult woman who had mild COVID-19 (a few samples of this study predate the infection). The sample titles of this study are shuffled in the database, so cell type and time point are left out; the donor was told from shared clones.

This sequence joins TRBV13 and TRBJ2-5; unclear D gene. This CDR3 spans 14 amino acids. V gave up 5 bases and J gave up 2 bases, with 12 bases separating them. Germline V gives CDR1 PRHDT, CDR2 FYEKMQ (reference sequence). The CDR3 coding sequence is TGTGCCAGCAGCCAGTGGGGTAGGCAAGAGACCCAGTACTTC. Protein product: CASSQWGRQETQYF.

The chain recombines TRBV4-1 with TRBJ1-5; 7 bases fit TRBD1. With V trimmed by 10 bases and J by 0 bases, 9 bases remained unmatched. The CDR3 consists of 15 residues. The V gene's germline CDR1 is MGHRA and CDR2 YSYEKL. This chain's CDR3 is CATSRQGGSNQPQHF. The CDR3 DNA is TGCGCCACCTCGAGACAGGGTGGTAGCAATCAGCCCCAGCATTTT.

This sequence joins TRBV6-5 and TRBJ2-7, with D tentatively TRBD1 (6 bases). Germline V gene sequence: CDR1 MNHEY, CDR2 SVGAGI. CDR3 length: 12 residues. V gave up 2 bases and J gave up 4 bases, with 6 bases separating them. CDR3 bases: TGTGCCAGCAGTTACCAGGGGTACGAGCAGTACTTC. Its protein is CASSYQGYEQYF.

This clonotype was recorded many times. J is TRBJ2-1 and V is TRBV7-9; 10 bases align to TRBD1. The trim removed 5 bases at V and 9 bases at J, leaving 19 bases unmatched. The CDR3 runs 18 residues. CDR1 and CDR2 from the germline V gene are SEHNR and FQNEAQ (reference sequence). The CDR3 DNA follows: TGTGCCAGCAGCCCCCCGACCCCGGGACAGGGGAGGTTGGGTGAGCAGTTCTTC. It translates to CASSPPTPGQGRLGEQFF.

This clonotype has more than one count but fewer than ten. The V and J genes are TRBV6-5 and TRBJ2-3, with 13 bases aligning to TRBD2. In germline, CDR1 is MNHEY, CDR2 SVGAGI. V shed 6 bases, J shed 6 bases, and the junction held 24 bases outside the gene matches. The CDR3 is 21 residues long. The CDR3: CASRHQPWTSGSPTSGDTQYF. For the CDR3, the DNA is TGTGCCAGCAGACACCAACCCTGGACTAGCGGGAGTCCTACTTCCGGTGATACGCAGTATTTT.

This clonotype occurred a few times. The V and J genes are TRBV20-1 and TRBJ2-7, with TRBD2 matching over 7 bases. The CDR3 consists of 13 residues. Germline values: CDR1 DFQATT, CDR2 SNEGSKA (reference sequence). The V and J ends lost 3 bases and 0 bases, in that order; junction bases with no gene match: 2. The CDR3 reads CSARGGSSYEQYF. CDR3 DNA: TGCAGTGCTAGGGGGGGGAGCTCCTACGAGCAGTACTTC.

This clonotype has more than one count but fewer than ten. The CDR3 loop reads CASSGVDRSDTQYF. The DNA of the CDR3 is TGCGCCAGTTCGGGGGTTGATCGCTCAGATACGCAGTATTTT. The chain recombines TRBV10-2 with TRBJ2-3; TRBD2 is a possible D gene (6 bases). The ends were cut back, 9 bases at V and 4 bases at J, with 17 bases in the middle. The germline CDR1 and CDR2 sequences are WSHSY and SAAADI. The CDR3 runs to 14 residues.

This clonotype showed up just a few times. This chain links TRBV4-1 with TRBJ1-2, with 9 bases matching TRBD1. The CDR3 length is 16 residues. CDR1 MGHRA and CDR2 YSYEKL come from the germline V gene. The V gene end was trimmed by 1 base and the J gene end by 7 bases; junction bases not matched to a gene: 10. The CDR3 here is CASSQGYAGQGSGYTF. The CDR3 DNA reads TGCGCCAGCAGCCAAGGGTACGCTGGACAGGGGAGTGGCTACACCTTC.

This clonotype was counted a few times. The chain recombines TRBV4-1 with TRBJ1-2; D call uncertain. With 0 bases removed from V and 1 base from J, the gap between germline ends came to 12 bases. In germline, CDR1 is MGHRA, CDR2 YSYEKL. The CDR3 has 16 residues. The CDR3 nucleotides read TGCGCCAGCAGCCAAGAAGGCAGCGCACATAACTATGGCTACACCTTC. Protein: CASSQEGSAHNYGYTF.

This clonotype was detected only once. The rearrangement links TRBV6-1 to TRBJ1-2, with unresolved D. This CDR3 is built from 12 residues. Looked up from germline, CDR1 is MNHNS and CDR2 is SASEGT. The germline V and J ends were trimmed by 7 bases and 8 bases, with 14 bases remaining between them. The DNA for the CDR3 is TGTGCCAGCAACCCCCCATATTTGGGCTACACCTTC. Amino acids: CASNPPYLGYTF.

This clonotype was counted at least ten times. The chain is built from TRBV29-1 and TRBJ2-7, with D possibly TRBD2 on 7 matching bases. The germline gives CDR1 SQVTM, CDR2 ANQGSEA. V gave up 7 bases and J gave up 4 bases, with 17 bases separating them. The CDR3 loop spans 13 amino acids. CDR3 sequence (DNA): TGCAGCGCCTCCCCAAGGGGGGGGTACGAGCAGTACTTC. Protein product: CSASPRGGYEQYF.

This clonotype has just a few counts. This chain connects TRBV7-3 to TRBJ1-1, with 7 bases matching TRBD1. The trim removed 4 bases at V and 5 bases at J, leaving 7 bases unmatched. This CDR3 comprises 14 residues. Germline V gives CDR1 SGHTA, CDR2 FQGTGA. The DNA of the CDR3 is TGTGCCAGCAGCTCGACAGGGTTCGGGACTGAAGCTTTCTTT. Its translation is CASSSTGFGTEAFF.

The chain couples TRBV12-3 or TRBV12-4 to TRBJ2-1; TRBD1 agrees at 7 bases. Trimming at V came to 2 bases and at J to 2 bases, leaving 3 bases not matched to a gene. This CDR3 comprises 15 residues. The chain's CDR3 is CASSLSDRAYNEQFF. DNA of the CDR3: TGTGCCAGCAGTTTATCCGACAGGGCCTACAATGAGCAGTTCTTC.

This clonotype was seen more than once but under ten times. The rearrangement joins TRBV6-5 to TRBJ1-2; TRBD1 agrees at 7 bases. The junction had 2 bases not matched to a gene; V was cut back by 5 bases and J by 5 bases. The CDR3 is made up of 12 amino acids. CDR1 is MNHEY, CDR2 SVGAGI, per germline. The CDR3 DNA follows: TGTGCCAGCAGTCAGGGACAGTATGGCTACACCTTC. Its translation is CASSQGQYGYTF.

This clonotype was seen a few times. The gene calls are TRBV2 and TRBJ2-1; tentative D call: TRBD1 (7 bases). The length of the CDR3 is 13 residues. Germline V gene data show CDR1 as SNHLY and CDR2 as FYNNEI. Deletions cut 8 bases from V and 7 bases from J, with 15 bases between. CDR3 protein: CASQGGLGNEQFF. For the CDR3, the DNA is TGTGCCAGCCAGGGGGGACTGGGGAATGAGCAGTTCTTC.

In its sample, this clonotype was seen a few times. At one boundary the junction diverges from the germline segment, which might be a read error. This chain joins TRBV7-7 and TRBJ2-2, with D perhaps TRBD1 (5 bases). CDR3 length: 13 residues. Germline CDR1 reads SSHAT; CDR2 reads FNYEAQ (reference sequence). The CDR3 sequence is CASSQGNTGELFF. CDR3 bases: TGTGCTAGCAGCCAGGGGAACACCGGGGAGCTGTTTTTT.

This chain uses TRBV6-5 with TRBJ1-3, with D maybe TRBD1 (6 bases). The CDR3 loop spans 16 amino acids. Per germline, CDR1 MNHEY and CDR2 SVGAGI. V was cut by 2 bases and J by 0 bases, with 11 bases left in between. The CDR3 reads CASSYGGDNSGNTIYF. CDR3 DNA sequence: TGTGCCAGCAGTTACGGGGGCGACAACTCTGGAAACACCATATATTTT.

This clonotype was seen a few times. The rearrangement links TRBV5-1 to TRBJ2-1, with 7 bases lining up with TRBD2. The CDR3 extends over 18 amino acids. Unmatched junction bases numbered 12, after V lost 2 bases and J lost 1 base. Germline V gene lookup returns CDR1 SGHRS and CDR2 YFSETQ. CDR3 nucleotide sequence: TGCGCCAGCAGCTTAATACTCGGCCTAGCGGTGTCCTACAATGAGCAGTTCTTC. It specifies CASSLILGLAVSYNEQFF.

This clonotype came up a few times. This chain joins TRBV15 and TRBJ2-2; D may correspond to TRBD1 or TRBD2 (6 bases each). The germline gives CDR1 LNHNV, CDR2 YYDKDF (reference sequence). The CDR3 runs to 14 residues. V lost 8 bases to trimming and J lost 5 bases, with 15 bases between them. The CDR3 DNA is TGTGCCACCGGGGGGCCGTTTGGAACCGGGGAGCTGTTTTTT. This sequence encodes CATGGPFGTGELFF. The full variable domain, rest sourced from reference TRBV15 and TRBJ2-2, is DAMVIQNPRYQVTQFGKPVTLSCSQTLNHNVMYWYQQKSSQAPKLLFHYYDKDFNNEADTPDNFQSRRPNTSFCFLDIRSPGLGDTAMYLCATGGPFGTGELFFGEGSRLTVL.

In nucleotides, the CDR3 is TGTGCCAGCAGCTCAGCGGACGGATTTAACACTGAAGCTTTCTTT. Encoded protein: CASSSADGFNTEAFF. This chain joins TRBV7-2 and TRBJ1-1, with D hard to call. V lost 4 bases and J 2 bases, leaving 14 bases between the germline ends. CDR1 and CDR2 (germline): SGHTA, FQGNSA. This CDR3 is built from 15 residues.

This rearrangement joins TRBV12-3 or TRBV12-4 to TRBJ1-4, with 7 bases fitting TRBD1. The CDR3 is 15 amino acids. With 6 bases clipped from V and 3 bases from J, the junction kept 7 bases outside the gene matches. Here the CDR3 reads CASRLNRGANEKLFF. Here the CDR3 DNA reads TGTGCCAGCAGGTTAAACAGGGGTGCTAATGAAAAACTGTTTTTT.

The chain employs TRBV6-2 or TRBV6-3 and TRBJ2-5; a possible D gene is TRBD2 (5 bases). The CDR3 spans 13 residues. With 6 bases removed from V and 4 bases from J, the gap between germline ends came to 12 bases. CDR1 and CDR2 from the germline V gene are MNHEY and SVGEGT. Here the CDR3 DNA reads TGTGCCAGCAGCCTTCTCGGAGGAGAGACCCAGTACTTC. This codes for CASSLLGGETQYF.